Following are 27 T cell receptor beta chains from one sample sequenced in a study of graft-versus-host responses after intestinal transplantation (dated by TCRdb to the early 2020s). The library was built by means of the immunoSEQ multiplex PCR assay. As stored in TCRdb, this immuneACCESS dataset retains in-frame rearrangements with V and J assigned. A fraction of the clones does not appear; measured against another copy, unresolved V genes explain less than half of the discrepancy, and the remainder lacks a known reason. The sample table lists 45,000 to 65,000 clones, 85% to 95% of them with a count of one. The ten top clones hold about 0.4% of the sample. These receptors' targets are unknown. In light of the paper, this sample's time point label describes: cells obtained before transplantation from donor or recipient. The sequenced sample was unstimulated CD4+ T cells sorted from spleen or lymph node cells, obtained before transplant. These receptor sequences come from a human donor who was the organ donor for an intestinal transplant.

This clone was seen a single time. The rearrangement links TRBV6-1 to TRBJ2-7; TRBD1 is a possible D gene (5 bases). V was clipped by 4 bases and J by 0 bases, with 13 bases between them. Germline V gives CDR1 MNHNS, CDR2 SASEGT. CDR3 length: 15 residues. DNA for the CDR3: TGTGCCAGCAGTGCCTCACAGGTTCTCTCCTACGAGCAGTACTTC. This sequence encodes CASSASQVLSYEQYF.

V gene TRBV6-5 combines with J gene TRBJ1-6, with unresolved D. Germline CDR1 MNHEY, CDR2 SVGAGI. The CDR3 extends over 14 amino acids. V was trimmed by 4 bases and J by 6 bases, leaving 10 bases between them. CDR3 region: CASSLHRRNSPLHF. The CDR3 DNA follows: TGTGCCAGCAGTTTACATAGGCGTAATTCACCCCTCCACTTT.

The rearrangement uses TRBV5-4 and TRBJ2-5; D is unresolved. The ends were cut back, 0 bases at V and 0 bases at J, with 6 bases in the middle. The CDR3 loop spans 14 amino acids. The germline V gene has CDR1 SGHNT and CDR2 YYREEE (reference sequence). This CDR3 reads CASSLVTDQETQYF. CDR3 DNA sequence: TGTGCCAGCAGCTTGGTGACGGACCAAGAGACCCAGTACTTC. Full variable domain (rest looked up from reference TRBV5-4 and TRBJ2-5): ETGVTQSPTHLIKTRGQQVTLRCSSQSGHNTVSWYQQALGQGPQFIFQYYREEENGRGNFPPRFSGLQFPNYSSELNVNALELDDSALYLCASSLVTDQETQYFGPGTRLLVL.

The chain uses TRBV15 and TRBJ2-6; D is possibly TRBD1 (6 bases). The CDR3 has 17 amino acids. V lost 0 bases to trimming and J lost 1 base, with 10 bases between them. Germline CDR1 LNHNV, CDR2 YYDKDF (reference sequence). CDR3: CATSRDRGDSGANVLTF. DNA for the CDR3: TGTGCCACCAGCAGAGACAGGGGAGATTCTGGGGCCAACGTCCTGACTTTC.

The CDR3 loop reads CASSVVLGGEQYF. CDR3 DNA sequence: TGTGCCAGCAGCGTAGTTCTGGGAGGGGAGCAGTACTTC. The chain couples TRBV9 to TRBJ2-7; TRBD2 agrees at 7 bases. CDR3 length: 13 residues. Trimming took 0 bases from V and 7 from J; bases not matched to a gene: 4. Germline-derived CDR1 and CDR2 are SGDLS and YYNGEE.

This clone is a singleton in its sample. The chain joins TRBV4-1 to TRBJ2-3; TRBD2 matches 11 bases. The CDR3 totals 20 residues. V lost 2 bases, J lost 5 bases, and 18 bases stayed unmatched. The germline V gene has CDR1 MGHRA and CDR2 YSYEKL. The CDR3 loop reads CASSQRWRPSGGSSQDTQYF. Here the CDR3 DNA reads TGCGCCAGCAGCCAAAGATGGAGGCCTAGCGGGGGGTCATCACAAGATACGCAGTATTTT.

The chain uses TRBV4-3 and TRBJ2-7; TRBD2 aligns across 12 bases. The CDR3 runs to 15 residues. Germline CDR1 LGHNA, CDR2 YSLEER. V dropped 7 bases and J dropped 0; count of bases not matched to a gene: 4. The CDR3 sequence is CASKRTSGDSYEQYF. CDR3 sequence (DNA): TGCGCCAGCAAACGGACTAGCGGGGACTCCTACGAGCAGTACTTC.

The chain carries TRBV11-2 and TRBJ2-1; unclear D gene. Germline V gene data show CDR1 as SGHAT and CDR2 as FQNNGV. V lost 2 bases and J 5 bases, leaving 7 bases between the germline ends. This CDR3 is 13 amino acids long. The CDR3 region is CASSLNRDNEQFF. In DNA, the CDR3 is TGTGCCAGCAGCTTAAACAGAGACAATGAGCAGTTCTTC. Based on the CDR3 plus reference TRBV11-2 and TRBJ2-1, the full variable domain is EAGVAQSPRYKIIEKRQSVAFWCNPISGHATLYWYQQILGQGPKLLIQFQNNGVVDDSQLPKDRFSAERLKGVDSTLKIQPAKLEDSAVYLCASSLNRDNEQFFGPGTRLTVL.

The chain couples TRBV7-3 to TRBJ2-1, with 11 positions matching TRBD2. Germline V lookup: CDR1 SGHTA, CDR2 FQGTGA. V gave up 5 bases and J gave up 2 bases; unmatched junction bases: 5. This CDR3 has 16 amino acids. DNA of the CDR3: TGTGCCAGCAGCCCTTTAGCGGGGGGGCCCTACAATGAGCAGTTCTTC. This translates into CASSPLAGGPYNEQFF.

The V gene is TRBV5-6, the J gene TRBJ1-2; D remains ambiguous. The CDR3 spans 13 residues. V was trimmed by 0 bases and J by 2 bases, leaving 5 bases between them. The germline V gene encodes CDR1 SGHDT and CDR2 YYEEEE. CDR3 loop: CASSLVGNYGYTF. CDR3 DNA: TGTGCCAGCAGCTTGGTGGGGAACTATGGCTACACCTTC.

This clone was recorded only once. V gene TRBV10-3 combines with J gene TRBJ2-7, with 8 bases identical to TRBD1. The CDR3 loop spans 16 amino acids. Germline trimming cut 6 bases from V and 0 bases from J; bases unmatched to any gene: 10. Germline V gene lookup returns CDR1 ENHRY and CDR2 SYGVKD. The CDR3 region is CAIRGTGFGSSYEQYF. The CDR3 nucleotides read TGTGCCATCAGGGGGACAGGTTTTGGGAGCTCCTACGAGCAGTACTTC.

V usage is TRBV11-2 and J usage is TRBJ1-6; weak D call: TRBD1 (5 bases). The CDR3 has 15 residues. V lost 1 base, J lost 7 bases, and 11 bases lay in between. Germline lookup yields CDR1 SGHAT and CDR2 FQNNGV. The CDR3 DNA is TGTGCCAGCAGCTTAGCAGGGAGTCCGAATTCACCCCTCCACTTT. It translates to CASSLAGSPNSPLHF.

This clone has just one count. The gene calls are TRBV11-3 and TRBJ1-1; 10 bases are a match to TRBD1. The V and J ends lost 6 bases and 1 base, in that order; junction bases with no gene match: 5. There are 15 residues in the CDR3. Germline V gives CDR1 SGHNT, CDR2 YENEEA. CDR3 DNA sequence: TGTGCCAGCAGAAGACAGGGGGCTAGGAACACTGAAGCTTTCTTT. Its translation: CASRRQGARNTEAFF.

The rearrangement joins TRBV18 to TRBJ2-7, with D perhaps matching TRBD2 (5 bases). Per germline, CDR1 KGHSH and CDR2 LQKENI. The CDR3 extends over 14 amino acids. V lost 2 bases and J lost 7, with 15 bases in between. CDR3 protein: CASSPAGNPREQYF. In nucleotides, the CDR3 is TGTGCCAGCTCACCAGCCGGGAACCCTCGGGAGCAGTACTTC.

The genes are TRBV6-5 and TRBJ2-5; a weak D match, TRBD2 (5 bases). V was clipped by 7 bases and J by 2 bases, with 14 bases between them. Per the germline V gene, CDR1 is MNHEY and CDR2 is SVGAGI. CDR3 size: 14 residues. CDR3 amino acids: CASTVGRLQETQYF. The CDR3 region has the DNA TGTGCCAGCACCGTGGGGAGACTACAAGAGACCCAGTACTTC.

This sequence joins TRBV6-5 and TRBJ1-1; a possible D gene is TRBD1 (5 bases). Between the trimmed V and J ends, which lost 0 bases and 4 bases, there was a span of 12 bases. The CDR3 runs 15 residues. CDR1 and CDR2 from the germline V gene are MNHEY and SVGAGI. The DNA of the CDR3 is TGTGCCAGCAGTTACTCAACAGGTCAGGGCACTGAAGCTTTCTTT. This translates into CASSYSTGQGTEAFF.

V and J are TRBV5-1 and TRBJ2-7; 7 nucleotides match TRBD1. The CDR3 has 14 amino acids. Losses at the gene ends were 3 bases for V and 4 bases for J; bases not matched to a gene: 7. Germline CDR1 and CDR2: SGHRS and YFSETQ. The DNA for the CDR3 is TGCGCCAGCAGCTCTGGGGACAGCCCATACGAGCAGTACTTC. Translating gives CASSSGDSPYEQYF.

The chain is built from TRBV5-6 and TRBJ2-3, with TRBD2 matching over 14 bases. V dropped 6 bases and J dropped 4; count of bases not matched to a gene: 10. The CDR3 sequence is 17 residues long. Germline loops: CDR1 SGHDT, CDR2 YYEEEE. The DNA for the CDR3 is TGTGCCAGCACCCCGGGACTAGCGGGGGCCCCCCCAGATACGCAGTATTTT. This codes for CASTPGLAGAPPDTQYF.

With respect to this clone: This sample also contains other DNA sequences that code for the same CDR3. This chain links TRBV5-1 with TRBJ1-1; D is unclear. The CDR3 contains 15 residues. Trimming took 0 bases from V and 0 from J, leaving 9 bases between them. Germline values: CDR1 SGHRS, CDR2 YFSETQ. The CDR3 sequence is CASSLEEGLNTEAFF. In DNA, the CDR3 is TGCGCCAGCAGCTTGGAGGAAGGACTGAACACTGAAGCTTTCTTT.

The J gene is TRBJ2-4, the V gene TRBV5-6, with D perhaps matching TRBD1 (5 bases). Trimming pared 2 bases from V and 0 bases from J, leaving 12 bases between. Germline V gene data show CDR1 as SGHDT and CDR2 as YYEEEE. This CDR3 is built from 16 residues. The CDR3 bases are TGTGCCAGCAGCTTAAAGTGGCAGGGAGCCAAAAACATTCAGTACTTC. Protein sequence: CASSLKWQGAKNIQYF.

In DNA form, the CDR3 reads TGTGCCATCAGTAAGACAGAATTGAACACTGAAGCTTTCTTT. Translated: CAISKTELNTEAFF. The V gene is TRBV10-3, the J gene TRBJ1-1; perhaps TRBD1 as D (5 bases). V lost 5 bases and J 0 bases, leaving 10 bases between the germline ends. Per germline, CDR1 ENHRY and CDR2 SYGVKD. The CDR3 spans 14 residues.

The V call is TRBV7-2, the J call TRBJ1-2, with TRBD1 matching over 9 bases. Germline CDR1 SGHTA, CDR2 FQGNSA. There are 15 residues in the CDR3. The J segment lost 8 bases and the V segment lost 5 bases, leaving 12 bases of the junction unmatched. CDR3 nucleotides: TGTGCCAGCAGCGCGGCCGACAGGGGGTTAAAAGGCTACACCTTC. It specifies CASSAADRGLKGYTF.

This sequence joins TRBV11-1 and TRBJ1-2, with D possibly TRBD1 on 5 matching bases. The CDR3 consists of 13 residues. Trimming shortened V by 5 bases and J by 4 bases, and 11 bases separated the two germline ends. The germline gives CDR1 SGHAT, CDR2 FQDESV (reference sequence). CDR3 protein: CASSPGLAYGYTF. CDR3 nucleotides: TGTGCCAGCAGCCCAGGGCTGGCCTATGGCTACACCTTC.

The genes are TRBV5-1 and TRBJ1-3; TRBD1 matches 8 bases. This CDR3 has 16 residues. Germline trimming cut 4 bases from V and 0 bases from J; bases unmatched to any gene: 6. CDR1 is SGHRS and CDR2 is YFSETQ in the germline V gene. CDR3 DNA sequence: TGCGCCAGCAGCCCGGGACAGGTTAACTCTGGAAACACCATATATTTT. It is translated as CASSPGQVNSGNTIYF.

V gene TRBV27 combines with J gene TRBJ1-6, with no clear D. CDR1 is MNHEY and CDR2 is SMNVEV in the germline V gene (reference sequence). This CDR3 contains 15 residues. The V gene lost 4 bases and the J gene lost 0 bases, with 7 bases spanning the gap. The CDR3 nucleotides read TGTGCCAGCAGTTATGGGAGCTCCTATAATTCACCCCTCCACTTT. Its translation is CASSYGSSYNSPLHF.

This chain links TRBV18 with TRBJ1-5, with a weak D call TRBD1 (6 bases). Trimming removed 6 bases at V and 1 base at J, with 10 bases between. CDR1 and CDR2 from the germline V gene are KGHSH and LQKENI. The CDR3 consists of 14 residues. The CDR3 region has the DNA TGTGCCAGCTCGGCCGGGACAAGCAATCAGCCCCAGCATTTT. It specifies CASSAGTSNQPQHF. The variable domain in full, with the rest retrieved from reference TRBV18 and TRBJ1-5, is NAGVMQNPRHLVRRRGQEARLRCSPMKGHSHVYWYRQLPEEGLKFMVYLQKENIIDESGMPKERFSAEFPKEGPSILRIQQVVRGDSAAYFCASSAGTSNQPQHFGDGTRLSIL.

This clone was seen only once. V usage is TRBV19 and J usage is TRBJ1-3; tentative D call: TRBD1 (5 bases). The CDR3 contains 14 residues. The V end lost 3 bases, the J end lost 4 bases, and 10 bases lay between the germline ends. Germline CDR1 and CDR2: LNHDA and SQIVND (reference sequence). The CDR3 region is CASSIQGPGNTIYF. CDR3 sequence (DNA): TGTGCCAGTAGTATCCAGGGTCCCGGAAACACCATATATTTT. The variable domain in full, with the rest retrieved from reference TRBV19 and TRBJ1-3, is DGGITQSPKYLFRKEGQNVTLSCEQNLNHDAMYWYRQDPGQGLRLIYYSQIVNDFQKGDIAEGYSVSREKKESFPLTVTSAQKNPTAFYLCASSIQGPGNTIYFGEGSWLTVV.